Each of the 8 T cell receptor beta chains below was sequenced from the same sample in a study of blood T cell repertoires in COVID-19. This table comes from immunoSEQ multiplex PCR, and its TCRdb copy is limited to in-frame clones, with some not included. The sample has 250,000 to 300,000 clones, roughly 90% seen once. The sequenced sample was PBMCs or T cells enriched from blood (not recorded which). The receptors shown here come from a woman aged 40 to 50 who had recovered from COVID-19.

In this sample, this clone turned up once. The V and J genes are TRBV3-1 (or the pseudogene TRBV3-2) and TRBJ1-1; 7 bases fit TRBD1. There are 13 residues in the CDR3. From germline, CDR1 is LGHDT and CDR2 YNNKEL (reference sequence). Trimming cost V 4 bases and J 8 bases; bases outside gene matches: 7. CDR3 coding DNA: TGTGCCAGCAGCCGAGACCCGGACAGGGAAGCTTTCTTT. Protein: CASSRDPDREAFF.

The gene calls are TRBV7-5 and TRBJ2-7; TRBD1 was called by the table and not checked on the DNA. TRBV7-5 is an annotated pseudogene. The CDR3 length is 16 residues. The CDR3 region is CARRPIGAGIPSEQYF. CDR3 sequence (DNA): TGTGCCAGAAGACCCATTGGGGCAGGTATACCCTCCGAGCAGTACTTC.

The CDR3 sequence: CASSLAGASPLHF. The DNA for the CDR3 is TGCGCCAGCAGCTTGGCGGGTGCTTCACCCCTCCACTTT. The chain recombines TRBV5-1 with TRBJ1-6; the D is unclear. CDR3 length: 13 residues. Trimming shortened V by 0 bases and J by 9 bases, and 7 bases separated the two germline ends. CDR1 SGHRS and CDR2 YFSETQ come from the germline V gene.

This clone showed up just once. The same CDR3 can be traced to other DNA sequences in this sample. This chain uses TRBV9 with TRBJ2-1; D not certain. Looked up from germline, CDR1 is SGDLS and CDR2 is YYNGEE. The CDR3 extends over 15 amino acids. The V end was cut by 2 bases, the J end by 0 bases, with 9 bases between. The CDR3 DNA is TGTGCCAGCAGCGTCGGTAGCAGCTCCTACAATGAGCAGTTCTTC. Translation: CASSVGSSSYNEQFF.

This chain connects TRBV9 to TRBJ1-2; D is undetermined. From germline, CDR1 is SGDLS and CDR2 YYNGEE. Trimming shortened V by 2 bases and J by 2 bases, and 10 bases separated the two germline ends. The CDR3 consists of 14 residues. The CDR3 nucleotides are TGTGCCAGCAGCGTGACGGGAGAGAACTATGGCTACACCTTC. It codes for CASSVTGENYGYTF.

This clone was seen a single time. The chain has TRBV7-2 and TRBJ1-1, with a weak D call TRBD1 (5 bases). The germline V and J ends were trimmed by 3 bases and 6 bases, with 17 bases remaining between them. Looked up from germline, CDR1 is SGHTA and CDR2 is FQGNSA. This CDR3 region has 15 residues. CDR3 in DNA: TGTGCCAGCAGCTTGATGACCGGGGGAGGGTCTGAAGCTTTCTTT. This gives the protein CASSLMTGGGSEAFF.

The J gene is TRBJ1-1, the V gene TRBV2; 7 bases are shared with TRBD1. After removal of 6 bases from V and 3 bases from J, the junction contained 7 bases not matched to a gene. This CDR3 spans 14 amino acids. Germline V lookup: CDR1 SNHLY, CDR2 FYNNEI. The CDR3 protein is CASSDRARDTEAFF. The DNA for the CDR3 is TGTGCCAGCAGCGACAGGGCCCGGGACACTGAAGCTTTCTTT.

This chain connects TRBV6-5 to TRBJ2-7; 7 positions agree with TRBD1. Germline loops: CDR1 MNHEY, CDR2 SVGAGI. Trimming at V came to 5 bases and at J to 0 bases, leaving 4 bases not matched to a gene. The CDR3 length is 14 residues. The CDR3 DNA reads TGTGCCAGCAGTCGGGACAGAACCTCCTACGAGCAGTACTTC. Residues: CASSRDRTSYEQYF.